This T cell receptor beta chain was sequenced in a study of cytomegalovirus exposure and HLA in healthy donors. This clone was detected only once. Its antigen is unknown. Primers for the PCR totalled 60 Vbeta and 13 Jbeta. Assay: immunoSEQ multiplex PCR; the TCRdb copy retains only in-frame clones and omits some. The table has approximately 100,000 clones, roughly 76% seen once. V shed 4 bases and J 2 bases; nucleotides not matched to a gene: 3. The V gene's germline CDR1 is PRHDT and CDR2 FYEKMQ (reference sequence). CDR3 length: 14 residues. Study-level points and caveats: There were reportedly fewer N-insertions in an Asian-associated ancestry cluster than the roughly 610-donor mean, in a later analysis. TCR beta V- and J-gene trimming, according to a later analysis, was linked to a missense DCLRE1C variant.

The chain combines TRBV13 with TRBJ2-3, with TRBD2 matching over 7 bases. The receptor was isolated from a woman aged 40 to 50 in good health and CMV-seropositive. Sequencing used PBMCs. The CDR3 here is CASSSGTTTDTQYF. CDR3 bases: TGTGCCAGCAGCTCGGGGACTACCACAGATACGCAGTATTTT. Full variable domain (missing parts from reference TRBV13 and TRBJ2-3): AAGVIQSPRHLIKEKRETATLKCYPIPRHDTVYWYQQGPGQDPQFLISFYEKMQSDKGSIPDRFSAQQFSDYHSELNMSSLELGDSALYFCASSSGTTTDTQYFGPGTRLTVL.